This T cell receptor (beta chain) emerged from a study of post-analysis software for immune sequencing data. Background on the study: Courses of disease covered relapsing-remitting, secondary progressive and progressive-relapsing multiple sclerosis.

V lost 0 bases, J lost 4 bases, and 13 bases lay in between. The CDR3 spans 15 residues. CDR1 is DFQATT and CDR2 is SNEGSKA in the germline V gene (reference sequence). Libraries were made from TCR beta cDNA, and they carried unique molecular identifiers. From roughly 1 to 10 million T cells, 550,000 or so cDNA molecules were obtained. TCRdb re-called the PCR reads through MiXCR, storing one row per CDR3 protein. This sample yields 550,000 to 700,000 distinct CDR3 sequences, of which around 47% are seen a single time; under 2% belongs to the top ten. Note on this clonotype: Its matching antigen is unknown.

Study conclusions and caveats: Roughly five TRBV segments occurring more often in patients than controls included TRBV5-6, TRBV5-1 and TRBV20-1. For normalized Chao1 diversity, multiple sclerosis patients scored significantly lower than controls did.

The receptor was isolated from a girl under 18 with multiple sclerosis. The chain recombines TRBV20-1 with TRBJ2-1; tentative D call: TRBD1 (5 bases). The sample consisted of blood. CDR3 coding DNA: TGCAGTGCTAGAGATCCCAGGGAACAATACAATGAGCAGTTCTTC. Its translation: CSARDPREQYNEQFF.